Following are 23 T cell receptor beta chains from one sample sequenced in a study of shared clonotypes between healthy human individuals. Libraries were prepared by immunoSEQ multiplex PCR; TCRdb keeps only in-frame clonotypes and omits some of them. The repertoire consists of some 1.5 million clones, with about 98% occurring once and the leading ten covering about 0.4%. Sequencing was performed on naive CD4+ T cells sorted from blood. The subset here: CD45RA+ positively selected. The receptors here all came from a man younger than 40 in good health.

J is TRBJ1-2 and V is TRBV28; TRBD1 is a possible D gene (5 bases). CDR1 is MDHEN, CDR2 SYDVKM, per germline. The CDR3 consists of 14 residues. Trimming removed 4 bases from V and 3 bases from J, with 12 bases in between. The CDR3 nucleotides are TGTGCCAGCAGTTCCCTGGGACGTCACTATGGCTACACCTTC. Residues: CASSSLGRHYGYTF.

A remark on this clone: This CDR3 is also generated by other DNA sequences in the sample. V gene TRBV7-6 combines with J gene TRBJ2-1; 7 bases line up with TRBD2. The CDR3 is 13 residues long. Trimming at V came to 5 bases and at J to 7 bases, leaving 5 bases not matched to a gene. Germline CDR1 reads SGHVS; CDR2 reads FNYEAQ. DNA of the CDR3: TGTGCCAGCAGCCGGCCCGGGGGGAATGAGCAGTTCTTC. This sequence encodes CASSRPGGNEQFF.

The chain joins TRBV18 to TRBJ2-1; no firm D call. Germline V gene sequence: CDR1 KGHSH, CDR2 LQKENI. This CDR3 is 12 amino acids long. V gave up 3 bases and J gave up 5 bases, with 5 bases separating them. The CDR3 spells CASSPSNNEQFF. CDR3 nucleotides: TGTGCCAGCTCACCTAGTAACAATGAGCAGTTCTTC.

The chain links TRBV7-8 to TRBJ1-5; 11 bases line up with TRBD1. This CDR3 comprises 15 residues. Germline V gives CDR1 SGHVS, CDR2 FQNEAQ. J lost 4 bases, V lost 7 bases, and 6 bases had no gene match. The CDR3, as DNA: TGTGCCAGCACCAAAGGGACAGGGGGAAATCAGCCCCAGCATTTT. Residues: CASTKGTGGNQPQHF.

V gene TRBV5-1 combines with J gene TRBJ2-7; D possibly corresponds to TRBD1 (5 bases). V lost 0 bases and J 2 bases, leaving 12 bases between the germline ends. The CDR3 is 15 residues long. The germline V gene encodes CDR1 SGHRS and CDR2 YFSETQ. CDR3 in DNA: TGCGCCAGCAGCTTGGCTTCAGGGAATACCTACGAGCAGTACTTC. It encodes CASSLASGNTYEQYF.

This clone appeared a single time. The CDR3 region is CASSVSREQYF. CDR3 DNA: TGTGCCAGCAGTGTCAGTCGGGAGCAGTACTTC. The gene calls are TRBV2 and TRBJ2-7; unclear D gene. The V gene lost 4 bases and the J gene lost 7 bases, with 8 bases spanning the gap. Per the germline V gene, CDR1 is SNHLY and CDR2 is FYNNEI. This CDR3 is built from 11 residues.

With regard to this clone: Other DNA sequences in the same sample also yield this CDR3. The chain links TRBV5-1 to TRBJ2-3; D call uncertain. Trimming removed 0 bases at V and 3 bases at J, with 8 bases between. The V gene's germline CDR1 is SGHRS and CDR2 YFSETQ. This CDR3 is 14 amino acids long. In DNA, the CDR3 is TGCGCCAGCAGCTTGGCCCCAGGAACAGATACGCAGTATTTT. This codes for CASSLAPGTDTQYF. Filled out from reference TRBV5-1 and TRBJ2-3, the complete variable domain reads KAGVTQTPRYLIKTRGQQVTLSCSPISGHRSVSWYQQTPGQGLQFLFEYFSETQRNKGNFPGRFSGRQFSNSRSEMNVSTLELGDSALYLCASSLAPGTDTQYFGPGTRLTVL.

This clone was picked up one time. The chain has TRBV6-5 and TRBJ2-5; the D is unclear. This CDR3 comprises 14 residues. The germline CDR1 and CDR2 sequences are MNHEY and SVGAGI. V lost 6 bases to trimming and J lost 5 bases, with 16 bases between them. DNA for the CDR3: TGTGCCAGCAGCCCCGCGATTAGGGCGGAGACCCAGTACTTC. This gives the protein CASSPAIRAETQYF.

V usage is TRBV7-2 and J usage is TRBJ1-5; 7 positions match TRBD1. With V trimmed by 4 bases and J by 5 bases, 5 bases remained unmatched. CDR3 length equals 14 residues. Germline V gives CDR1 SGHTA, CDR2 FQGNSA. The DNA for the CDR3 is TGTGCCAGCAGCTACAGGGGAGAGGATCAGCCCCAGCATTTT. It yields the protein CASSYRGEDQPQHF.

The chain joins TRBV6-6 to TRBJ1-3; TRBD1 might be the D (5 bases). Germline CDR1 MNHNY, CDR2 SVGAGI (reference sequence). Trimming left V 5 bases short and J 2 bases short, with 10 bases between. This CDR3 contains 14 residues. The CDR3 DNA sequence: TGTGCCAGCAGTGACAACAGGCCTGGAAACACCATATATTTT. Amino acids: CASSDNRPGNTIYF.

The chain employs TRBV30 and TRBJ1-1; perhaps TRBD1 as D (6 bases). V was shortened by 7 bases and J by 1 base, with 10 bases between the two germline ends. Germline values: CDR1 GTSNPN, CDR2 SVGIG (reference sequence). This CDR3 is built from 12 residues. DNA for the CDR3: TGTGCCTTTTTACAGGGGAACACTGAAGCTTTCTTT. Residues: CAFLQGNTEAFF.

The rearrangement joins TRBV5-6 to TRBJ2-1; TRBD2 matches at 9 bases. Germline lookup yields CDR1 SGHDT and CDR2 YYEEEE. V lost 4 bases to trimming and J lost 8 bases; unmatched junction nucleotides: 10. The CDR3 sequence is 15 residues long. The CDR3 nucleotides are TGTGCCAGCAGCAGTAGCGGGAGCCCCTGGGATGAGCAGTTCTTC. Protein: CASSSSGSPWDEQFF.

To note about this clone: Other DNA sequences in this sample translate to the same CDR3. This rearrangement joins TRBV6-1 to TRBJ1-5, with D possibly matching TRBD1 (6 bases). V was cut by 1 base and J by 4 bases, with 8 bases left in between. Germline V lookup: CDR1 MNHNS, CDR2 SASEGT. The CDR3 is 14 residues long. The chain's CDR3 is CASSEGGGNQPQHF. CDR3 bases: TGTGCCAGCAGTGAAGGAGGGGGAAATCAGCCCCAGCATTTT.

This chain uses TRBV10-3 with TRBJ2-5; 12 nucleotides match TRBD2. V lost 5 bases and J lost 2; bases outside the gene matches: 6. The CDR3 consists of 16 residues. CDR1 is ENHRY and CDR2 is SYGVKD in the germline V gene. Here the CDR3 reads CAISTGLAGQQETQYF. The DNA for the CDR3 is TGTGCCATCAGTACAGGACTAGCGGGACAGCAAGAGACCCAGTACTTC.

A note on this clone: The sample carries other DNA sequences with the same CDR3. V and J are TRBV4-3 and TRBJ1-5; the D is unclear. The CDR3 extends over 13 amino acids. Germline CDR1 and CDR2: LGHNA and YSLEER. With 0 bases removed from V and 4 bases from J, the gap between germline ends came to 4 bases. Written as DNA, the CDR3 is TGCGCCAGCAGCCAAGACCCTAATCAGCCCCAGCATTTT. Translating gives CASSQDPNQPQHF.

This chain joins TRBV28 and TRBJ2-7, with 9 bases aligning to TRBD2. The germline V gene encodes CDR1 MDHEN and CDR2 SYDVKM. After removal of 3 bases from V and 1 base from J, the junction contained 4 bases not matched to a gene. The length of the CDR3 is 15 residues. CDR3 amino acids: CASSFSGSLSYEQYF. CDR3 nucleotides: TGTGCCAGCAGTTTTAGCGGGAGTTTGTCCTACGAGCAGTACTTC.

The rearrangement uses TRBV6-5 and TRBJ2-1, with D perhaps TRBD1 or TRBD2 (6 bases each). Trimming took off 6 bases at V and 8 bases at J, with 17 bases between the two ends. There are 14 residues in the CDR3. Germline CDR1 MNHEY, CDR2 SVGAGI. The CDR3 DNA sequence: TGTGCCAGCAGCCGACTAGGGGGAAGGGATGAGCAGTTCTTC. Translated: CASSRLGGRDEQFF.

The chain has TRBV10-3 and TRBJ2-2; 8 bases line up with TRBD2. The V gene end was trimmed by 2 bases and the J gene end by 5 bases; junction bases not matched to a gene: 13. CDR3 size: 18 residues. Germline V gene lookup returns CDR1 ENHRY and CDR2 SYGVKD. The CDR3 here is CAISETRSGLGGTGELFF. The CDR3 DNA reads TGTGCCATCAGTGAGACAAGATCGGGACTAGGTGGTACCGGGGAGCTGTTTTTT.

The chain links TRBV10-2 to TRBJ2-7, with unresolved D. Trimming pared 10 bases from V and 0 bases from J, leaving 13 bases between. The CDR3 has 13 residues. Germline CDR1 reads WSHSY; CDR2 reads SAAADI. The CDR3 DNA follows: TGCGCCACAGAGACACCAAGCTCCTACGAGCAGTACTTC. It translates to CATETPSSYEQYF.

This chain joins TRBV5-1 and TRBJ2-3; no clear D gene. The ends were cut back, 0 bases at V and 0 bases at J, with 11 bases in the middle. Germline loops: CDR1 SGHRS, CDR2 YFSETQ. The CDR3 extends over 16 amino acids. The CDR3 nucleotides read TGCGCCAGCAGCTTGGGTGCAGCCTCTAGCACAGATACGCAGTATTTT. Protein: CASSLGAASSTDTQYF.

V gene TRBV27 combines with J gene TRBJ2-7; D is unclear. Germline-derived CDR1 and CDR2 are MNHEY and SMNVEV (reference sequence). With 8 bases removed from V and 5 bases from J, the gap between germline ends came to 7 bases. This CDR3 comprises 10 residues. The CDR3 nucleotides are TGTGCCAGCTTTCCCCACGAGCAGTACTTC. It yields the protein CASFPHEQYF.

In nucleotides, the CDR3 is TGTGCCTGGAGTCGGCCTGTCTATCCGACCGGCTACACCTTC. Translation: CAWSRPVYPTGYTF. The chain is built from TRBV30 and TRBJ1-2; no clear D gene. Trimming stripped 2 bases from V and 8 bases from J, with 18 bases between. The CDR3 is made up of 14 amino acids. Germline V gene data show CDR1 as GTSNPN and CDR2 as SVGIG (reference sequence).

The J gene is TRBJ2-7, the V gene TRBV6-5; 10 positions match TRBD1. The CDR3 runs to 15 residues. The V segment lost 6 bases and the J segment 4 bases; nucleotides outside the gene matches: 9. Germline loops: CDR1 MNHEY, CDR2 SVGAGI. This CDR3 is CASSRGGTGVYEQYF. CDR3 nucleotides: TGTGCCAGCAGCCGAGGAGGGACAGGGGTTTACGAGCAGTACTTC.